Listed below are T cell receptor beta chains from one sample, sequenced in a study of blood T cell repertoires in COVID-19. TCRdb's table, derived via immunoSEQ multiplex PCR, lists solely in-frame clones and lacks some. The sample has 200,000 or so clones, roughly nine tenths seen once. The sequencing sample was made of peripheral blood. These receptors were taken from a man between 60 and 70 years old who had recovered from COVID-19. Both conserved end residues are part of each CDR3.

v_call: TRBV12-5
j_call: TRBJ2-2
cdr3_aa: CASGIPQGADGELFF

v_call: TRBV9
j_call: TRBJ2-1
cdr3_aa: CASSPVIAGGYNEQFF

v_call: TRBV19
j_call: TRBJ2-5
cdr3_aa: CASSIWASGEETQYF

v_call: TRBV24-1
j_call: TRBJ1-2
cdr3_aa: CATSDAGTPRGGYTF

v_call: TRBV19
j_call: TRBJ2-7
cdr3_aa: CASSIDRGRAYEQYF

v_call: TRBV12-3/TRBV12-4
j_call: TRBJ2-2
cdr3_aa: CASSFVVTGELFF

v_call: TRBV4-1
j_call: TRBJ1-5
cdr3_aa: CASSQAQARQPQHF

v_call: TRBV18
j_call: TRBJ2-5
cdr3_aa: CASSREETQYF

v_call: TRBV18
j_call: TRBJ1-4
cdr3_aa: CASSGQINEKLFF

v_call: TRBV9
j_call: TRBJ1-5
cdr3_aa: CASSEGTGDSNQPQHF

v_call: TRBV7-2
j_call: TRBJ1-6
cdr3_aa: CASGTGVNSPLHF

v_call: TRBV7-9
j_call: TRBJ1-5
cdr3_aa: CASSPAMGGNQPQHF

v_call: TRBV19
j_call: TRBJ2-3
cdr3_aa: CASRSGGTVPDTQYF

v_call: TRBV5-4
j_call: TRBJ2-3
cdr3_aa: CASSGQRRGAVDTQYF

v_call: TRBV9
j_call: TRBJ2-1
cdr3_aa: CASSPRPVNEQFF

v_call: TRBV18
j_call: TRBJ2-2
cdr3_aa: CASSMTLNTGELFF

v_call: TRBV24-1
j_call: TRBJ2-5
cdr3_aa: CATSDSRSTQETQYF

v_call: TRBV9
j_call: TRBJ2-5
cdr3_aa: CASSVDGWGGETQYF

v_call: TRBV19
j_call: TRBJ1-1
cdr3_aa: CASTYSLNTEAFF

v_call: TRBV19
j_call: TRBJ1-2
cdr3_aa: CASSPGTGSGYTF

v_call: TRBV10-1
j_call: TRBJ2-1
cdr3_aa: CASRALAGERLYNEQFF

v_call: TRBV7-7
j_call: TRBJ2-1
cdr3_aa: CASSLASSGGRFF

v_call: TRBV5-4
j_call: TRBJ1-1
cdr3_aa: CASSPSLGGGGTEAFF

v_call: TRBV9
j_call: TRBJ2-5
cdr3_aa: CASSATSGTGGLKQETQYF

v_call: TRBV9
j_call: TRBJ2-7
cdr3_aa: CASSVGQGVFYEQYF

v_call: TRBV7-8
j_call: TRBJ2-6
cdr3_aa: CASSPTPVAGANVLTF

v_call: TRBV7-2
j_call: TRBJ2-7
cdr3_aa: CASSFVGGPNEQYF

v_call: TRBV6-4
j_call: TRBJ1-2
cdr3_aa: CASSEGQGASDGYTF

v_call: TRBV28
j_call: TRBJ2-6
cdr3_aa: CASSPPLTSRGANVLTF

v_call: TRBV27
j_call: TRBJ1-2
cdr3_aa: CASRSVDYGYTF

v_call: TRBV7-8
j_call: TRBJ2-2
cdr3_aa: CASSFTSGHGTGELFF

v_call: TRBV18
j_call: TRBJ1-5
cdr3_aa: CASSTGRGNQPQHF

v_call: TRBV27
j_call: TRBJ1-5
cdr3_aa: CASSSKTGGDQPQHF

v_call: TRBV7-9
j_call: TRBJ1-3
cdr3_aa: CASSLSRSSGNTIYF

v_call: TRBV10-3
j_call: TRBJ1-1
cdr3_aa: CAISERDMNTEAFF

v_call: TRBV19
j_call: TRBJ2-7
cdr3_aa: CASSAQDRGYEQYF

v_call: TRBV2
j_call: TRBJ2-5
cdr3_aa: CASSGQQQETQYF

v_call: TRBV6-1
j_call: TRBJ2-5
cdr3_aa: CASSVILAGAPGETQYF

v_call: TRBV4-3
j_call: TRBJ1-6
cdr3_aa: CASSTDRGNSPLHF

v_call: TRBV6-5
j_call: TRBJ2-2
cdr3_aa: CASQGTGLNTGELFF

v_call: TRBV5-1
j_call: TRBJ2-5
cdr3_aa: CASSPHYQETQYF

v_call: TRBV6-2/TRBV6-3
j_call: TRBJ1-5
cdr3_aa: CASSLQYSNQPQHF

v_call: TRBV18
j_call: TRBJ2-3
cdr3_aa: CASSPSTAGGSDTQYF

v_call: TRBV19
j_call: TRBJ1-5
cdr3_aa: CASSSGTSLWPQHF

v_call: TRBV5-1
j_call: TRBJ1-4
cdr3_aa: CASSLEASPQRSEKLFF

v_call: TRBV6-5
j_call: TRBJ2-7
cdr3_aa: CASSPDRWILGQYF

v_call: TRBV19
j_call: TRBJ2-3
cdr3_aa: CASSILAVGTDTQYF

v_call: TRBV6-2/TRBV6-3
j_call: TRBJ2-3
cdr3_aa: CASSLDGAPGTDTQYF